Each of the 13 T cell receptor beta chains below was sequenced from the same sample in a study of T cell responses to AZD1222 COVID-19 vaccine. Only in-frame clones appear in the TCRdb table, and some are missing; sequencing was by immunoSEQ multiplex PCR. The sample has approximately 120,000 clones, roughly 90% seen once. This specimen consisted of peripheral blood, obtained on day 0 of AZD1222 vaccination. These receptors came from an adult in good health.

The genes are TRBV6-2 or TRBV6-3 and TRBJ1-5; TRBD1 agrees at 8 bases. Germline CDR1 is MNHEY and CDR2 is SVGEGT. Germline trimming cut 7 bases from V and 2 bases from J; bases unmatched to any gene: 7. This CDR3 region has 15 residues. CDR3 sequence: CASTPDRAGNQPQHF. Written as DNA, the CDR3 is TGTGCCAGCACCCCGGACAGGGCGGGCAATCAGCCCCAGCATTTT.

The CDR3 spells CASSFRGFFQPQHF. The CDR3 DNA reads TGTGCCAGCAGCTTCAGGGGTTTTTTCCAGCCCCAGCATTTT. The gene calls are TRBV5-6 and TRBJ1-5; D possibly corresponds to TRBD1 (6 bases). With 2 bases removed from V and 7 bases from J, the gap between germline ends came to 13 bases. Germline loops: CDR1 SGHDT, CDR2 YYEEEE. The CDR3 is 14 residues long.

CDR3 residues: CASSSSWTGLNEQYF. The CDR3 nucleotides read TGTGCCAGCAGTTCCTCTTGGACAGGGCTGAACGAGCAGTACTTC. The chain carries TRBV28 and TRBJ2-7; TRBD1 matches 8 bases. V was pared by 4 bases and J by 5 bases, with 10 bases of the junction left unmatched. The CDR3 has 15 amino acids. Germline lookup yields CDR1 MDHEN and CDR2 SYDVKM.

This chain connects TRBV6-5 to TRBJ1-1; D gene ambiguous. The CDR3 is made up of 13 amino acids. In germline, CDR1 is MNHEY, CDR2 SVGAGI. Trimming left V 8 bases short and J 7 bases short, with 17 bases between. CDR3 residues: CASAGPRRGEAFF. The CDR3 nucleotides read TGTGCCAGCGCCGGGCCTCGCCGTGGTGAAGCTTTCTTT.

The V call is TRBV30, the J call TRBJ1-2; TRBD1 is a possible D gene (6 bases). V was pared by 4 bases and J by 6 bases, with 12 bases between. Germline CDR1 GTSNPN, CDR2 SVGIG (reference sequence). The CDR3 runs 12 residues. CDR3 in DNA: TGTGCCTGGAACGGGGGGGCGGATGGCTACACCTTC. It encodes CAWNGGADGYTF.

V and J are TRBV14 and TRBJ2-7; a possible D gene is TRBD2 (6 bases). CDR1 is SGHDN, CDR2 FVKESK, per germline. There are 15 residues in the CDR3. V lost 3 bases and J 1 base, leaving 13 bases between the germline ends. The CDR3, as DNA: TGTGCCAGCAGCCAGATGGGAGGTTTATCCTACGAGCAGTACTTC. Encoded protein: CASSQMGGLSYEQYF.

This clone was observed a handful of times. The chain employs TRBV7-2 and TRBJ1-6, with D unresolved. V was cut by 4 bases and J by 0 bases, with 7 bases left in between. The CDR3 has 15 residues. Germline CDR1 reads SGHTA; CDR2 reads FQGNSA. The CDR3 DNA follows: TGTGCCAGCAGCTCCCGGCGCTCCTATAATTCACCCCTCCACTTT. Its translation is CASSSRRSYNSPLHF.

In DNA, the CDR3 is TGCGCCAGCAGCCCCAAGGGGGGGTGGGATCAGCCCCAGCATTTT. Its translation is CASSPKGGWDQPQHF. The chain combines TRBV5-1 with TRBJ1-5; TRBD1 might be the D (6 bases). Trimming shortened V by 4 bases and J by 5 bases, and 16 bases separated the two germline ends. The CDR3 is 15 amino acids. In germline, CDR1 is SGHRS, CDR2 YFSETQ.

The genes are TRBV28 and TRBJ2-5; TRBD2 matches at 9 bases. V dropped 5 bases and J dropped 4; count of bases not matched to a gene: 17. Germline CDR1 reads MDHEN; CDR2 reads SYDVKM. This CDR3 is built from 18 residues. The CDR3 loop is CASSPLKGSGGGGETQYF. The CDR3 DNA reads TGTGCCAGCAGTCCTTTGAAGGGTAGCGGGGGAGGGGGAGAGACCCAGTACTTC.

The chain recombines TRBV9 with TRBJ2-2; 7 nucleotides match TRBD1. The CDR3 loop spans 14 amino acids. The germline V gene has CDR1 SGDLS and CDR2 YYNGEE. Losses at the gene ends were 4 bases for V and 11 bases for J; bases not matched to a gene: 11. This chain's CDR3 is CASSPRTGINELFF. DNA for the CDR3: TGTGCCAGCAGCCCTCGGACAGGTATAAACGAGCTGTTTTTT.

This chain connects TRBV6-5 to TRBJ2-7, with unresolved D. Germline-derived CDR1 and CDR2 are MNHEY and SVGAGI. Trimming removed 0 bases at V and 3 bases at J, with 6 bases between. The CDR3 extends over 13 amino acids. This chain's CDR3 is CASSYSALYEQYF. CDR3 nucleotide sequence: TGTGCCAGCAGTTACTCAGCTCTCTACGAGCAGTACTTC.

J is TRBJ2-1 and V is TRBV9, with TRBD2 matching 12 bases. After removal of 4 bases from V and 2 bases from J, the junction contained 4 bases not matched to a gene. The germline V gene encodes CDR1 SGDLS and CDR2 YYNGEE. There are 16 residues in the CDR3. The CDR3, as DNA: TGTGCCAGCAGCCCCAGACTAGCGGGGGCCTACAATGAGCAGTTCTTC. It specifies CASSPRLAGAYNEQFF.

The sample holds one count of this clone. The rearrangement uses TRBV6-5 and TRBJ2-2; D possibly corresponds to TRBD2 (6 bases). The V gene lost 4 bases and the J gene lost 1 base, with 10 bases spanning the gap. Germline CDR1 reads MNHEY; CDR2 reads SVGAGI. The length of the CDR3 is 15 residues. The CDR3 protein is CASSSSGLNTGELFF. The CDR3 coding sequence is TGTGCCAGCAGTTCCTCGGGACTGAACACCGGGGAGCTGTTTTTT.